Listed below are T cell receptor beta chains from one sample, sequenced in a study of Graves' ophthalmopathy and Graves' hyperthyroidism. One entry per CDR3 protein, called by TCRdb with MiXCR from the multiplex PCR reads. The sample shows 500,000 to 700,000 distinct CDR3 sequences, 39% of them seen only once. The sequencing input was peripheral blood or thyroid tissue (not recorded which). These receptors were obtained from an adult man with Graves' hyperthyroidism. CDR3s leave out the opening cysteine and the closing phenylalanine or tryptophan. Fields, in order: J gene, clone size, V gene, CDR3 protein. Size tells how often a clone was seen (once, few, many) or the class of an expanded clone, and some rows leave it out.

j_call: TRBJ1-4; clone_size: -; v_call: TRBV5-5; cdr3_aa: ASSLVAEGEKLF
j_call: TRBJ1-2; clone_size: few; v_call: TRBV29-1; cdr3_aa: SVEDLPGLNYGYT
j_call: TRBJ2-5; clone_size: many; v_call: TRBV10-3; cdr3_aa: AIRRPGQQETQY
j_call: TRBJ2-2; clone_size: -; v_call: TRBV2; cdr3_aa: ASSQVTGTGELF
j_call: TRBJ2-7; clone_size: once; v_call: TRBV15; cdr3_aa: ATSSRDRGNEQY
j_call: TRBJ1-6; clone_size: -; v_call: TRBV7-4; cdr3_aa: ASSVEVGEGAPLH
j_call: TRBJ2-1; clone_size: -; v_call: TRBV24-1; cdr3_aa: ATSSESYNEQF
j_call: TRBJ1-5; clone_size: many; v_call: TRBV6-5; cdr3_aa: ASSYSAGFGNQPQH
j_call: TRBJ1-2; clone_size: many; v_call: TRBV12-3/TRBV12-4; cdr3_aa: ASSPNRGSNYGYT
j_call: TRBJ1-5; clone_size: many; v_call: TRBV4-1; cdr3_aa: ASSQSGQGSQPQH
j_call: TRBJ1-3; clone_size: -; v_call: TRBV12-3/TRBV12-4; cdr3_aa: ASSLGAISGNTIY
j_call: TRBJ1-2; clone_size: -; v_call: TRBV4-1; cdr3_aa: ASSQDKGGSYGYT
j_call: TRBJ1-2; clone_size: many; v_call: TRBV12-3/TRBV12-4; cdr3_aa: ASSSGTDSIYGYT
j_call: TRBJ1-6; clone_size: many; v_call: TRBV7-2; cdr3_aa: ASSFIGGGRDNSPLH
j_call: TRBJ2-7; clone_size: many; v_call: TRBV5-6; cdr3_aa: ASSLRRTAISYEQY
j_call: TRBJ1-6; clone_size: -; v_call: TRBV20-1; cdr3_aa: SAPGQGRPPLH
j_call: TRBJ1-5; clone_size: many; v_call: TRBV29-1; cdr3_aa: SVLTTTGSNQPQH
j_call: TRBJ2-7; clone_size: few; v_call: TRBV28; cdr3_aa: ASSLIGAQY
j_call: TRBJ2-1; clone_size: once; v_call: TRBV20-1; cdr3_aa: SASGSRDSYNEQF
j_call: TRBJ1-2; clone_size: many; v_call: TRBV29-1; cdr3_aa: SVEERNYGYT
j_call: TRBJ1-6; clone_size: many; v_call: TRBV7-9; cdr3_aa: ASSWAGTGSSPLH
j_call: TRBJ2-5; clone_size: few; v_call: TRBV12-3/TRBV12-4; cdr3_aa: ASSLSRVGGGTQY
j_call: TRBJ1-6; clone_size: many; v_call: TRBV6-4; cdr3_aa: ASSAEGSYNSPLH
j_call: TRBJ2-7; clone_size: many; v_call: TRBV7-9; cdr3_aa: ASSSSRDSREQY
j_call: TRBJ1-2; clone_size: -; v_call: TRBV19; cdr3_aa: ASSPLKGAPNYGYT
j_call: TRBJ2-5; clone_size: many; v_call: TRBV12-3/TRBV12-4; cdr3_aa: ASSFGDETQY
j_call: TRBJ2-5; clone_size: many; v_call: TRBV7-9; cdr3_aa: ASSLRSLSSGGETQY
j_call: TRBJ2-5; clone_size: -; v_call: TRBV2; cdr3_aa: ASFLQETQY
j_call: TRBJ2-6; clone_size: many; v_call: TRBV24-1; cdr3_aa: ATSDLPGGAGANVLT
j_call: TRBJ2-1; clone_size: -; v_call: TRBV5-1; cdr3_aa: ASSLSAGTSDYNGQF